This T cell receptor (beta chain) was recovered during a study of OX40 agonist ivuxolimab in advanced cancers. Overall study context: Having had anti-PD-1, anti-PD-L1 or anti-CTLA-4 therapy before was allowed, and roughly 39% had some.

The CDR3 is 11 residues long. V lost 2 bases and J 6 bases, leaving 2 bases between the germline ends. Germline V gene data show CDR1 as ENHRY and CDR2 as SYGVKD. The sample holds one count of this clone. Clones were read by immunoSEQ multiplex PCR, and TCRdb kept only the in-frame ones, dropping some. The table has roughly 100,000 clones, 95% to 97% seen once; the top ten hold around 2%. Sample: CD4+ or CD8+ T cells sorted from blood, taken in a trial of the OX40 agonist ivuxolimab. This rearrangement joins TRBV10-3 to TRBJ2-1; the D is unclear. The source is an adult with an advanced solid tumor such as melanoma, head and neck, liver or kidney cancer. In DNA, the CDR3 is TGTGCCATCAGTGAGCTCAATGAGCAGTTCTTC. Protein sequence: CAISELNEQFF.